This T cell receptor (beta chain) was retrieved from a study of OX40 agonist ivuxolimab in advanced cancers. Study in general: Clinicians treated patients with ivuxolimab, an agonistic anti-OX40 (CD134) antibody.

Study conclusions and caveats: The study found that CD8+ T cells averaged more expanded clones than CD4+.

The V gene's germline CDR1 is SGDLS and CDR2 YYNGEE. The CDR3 is 13 residues long. The V end lost 0 bases, the J end lost 5 bases, and 9 bases lay between the germline ends. For this clone: Its target is not known.

Measured with immunoSEQ multiplex PCR; TCRdb has only the in-frame clones, and not every one. There are tens of thousands of clones in the sample; approximately 85% occur only once, and roughly 27% lies in the top ten. Patients were ruled out by autoimmune disease history or systemic immunosuppression. The input for sequencing was CD4+ or CD8+ T cells sorted from blood, taken in a trial of the OX40 agonist ivuxolimab. This clonotype was sampled from an adult with an advanced solid tumor such as melanoma, head and neck, liver or kidney cancer. The chain has TRBV9 and TRBJ2-7, with D tentatively TRBD2 (6 bases). The CDR3 region is CASSVVGGDEQYF. The CDR3 region has the DNA TGTGCCAGCAGCGTAGTCGGGGGAGACGAGCAGTACTTC.